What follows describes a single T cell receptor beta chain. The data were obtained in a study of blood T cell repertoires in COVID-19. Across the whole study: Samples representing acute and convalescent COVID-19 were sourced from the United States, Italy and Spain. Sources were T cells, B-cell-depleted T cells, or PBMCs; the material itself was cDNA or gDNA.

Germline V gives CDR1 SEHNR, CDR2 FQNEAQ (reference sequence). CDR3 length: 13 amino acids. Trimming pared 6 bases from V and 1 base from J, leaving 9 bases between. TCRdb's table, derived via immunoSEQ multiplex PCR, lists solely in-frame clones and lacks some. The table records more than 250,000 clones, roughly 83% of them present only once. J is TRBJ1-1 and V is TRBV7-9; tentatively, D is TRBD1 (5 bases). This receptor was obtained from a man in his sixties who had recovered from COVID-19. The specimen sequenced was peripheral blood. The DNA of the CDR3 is TGTGCCAGCAGTTATCAGGGGAACACTGAAGCTTTCTTT. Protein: CASSYQGNTEAFF.